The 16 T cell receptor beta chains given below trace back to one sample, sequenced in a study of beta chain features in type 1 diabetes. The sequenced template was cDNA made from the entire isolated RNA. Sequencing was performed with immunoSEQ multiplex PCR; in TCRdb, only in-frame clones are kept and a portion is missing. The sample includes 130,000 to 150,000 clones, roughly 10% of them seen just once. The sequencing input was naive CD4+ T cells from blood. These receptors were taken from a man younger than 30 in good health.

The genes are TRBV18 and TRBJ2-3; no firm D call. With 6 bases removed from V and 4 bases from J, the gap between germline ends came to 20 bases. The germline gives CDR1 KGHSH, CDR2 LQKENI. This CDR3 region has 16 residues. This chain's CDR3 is CASSKQSWYEADTQYF. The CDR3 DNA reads TGTGCCAGCTCCAAACAAAGCTGGTACGAGGCAGATACGCAGTATTTT.

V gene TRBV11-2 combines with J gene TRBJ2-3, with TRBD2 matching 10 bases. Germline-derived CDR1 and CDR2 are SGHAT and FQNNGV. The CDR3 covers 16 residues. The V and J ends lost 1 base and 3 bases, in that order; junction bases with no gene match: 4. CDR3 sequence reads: CASSLGLSGGTDTQYF. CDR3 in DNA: TGTGCCAGCAGCTTAGGCCTTAGCGGGGGGACAGATACGCAGTATTTT. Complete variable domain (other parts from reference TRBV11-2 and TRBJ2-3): EAGVAQSPRYKIIEKRQSVAFWCNPISGHATLYWYQQILGQGPKLLIQFQNNGVVDDSQLPKDRFSAERLKGVDSTLKIQPAKLEDSAVYLCASSLGLSGGTDTQYFGPGTRLTVL.

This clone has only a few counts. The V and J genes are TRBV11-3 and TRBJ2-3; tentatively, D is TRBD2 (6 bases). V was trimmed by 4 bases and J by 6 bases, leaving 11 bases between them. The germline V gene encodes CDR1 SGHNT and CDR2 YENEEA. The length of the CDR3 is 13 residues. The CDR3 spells CASSWAEGDTQYF. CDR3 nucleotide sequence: TGTGCCAGCAGCTGGGCGGAGGGGGATACGCAGTATTTT.

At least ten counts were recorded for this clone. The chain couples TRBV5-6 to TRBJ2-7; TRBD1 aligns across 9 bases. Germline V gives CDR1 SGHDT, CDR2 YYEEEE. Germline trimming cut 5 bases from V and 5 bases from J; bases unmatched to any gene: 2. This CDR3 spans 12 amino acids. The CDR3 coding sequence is TGTGCCAGCAGGGGGACAGGGAACGAGCAGTACTTC. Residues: CASRGTGNEQYF.

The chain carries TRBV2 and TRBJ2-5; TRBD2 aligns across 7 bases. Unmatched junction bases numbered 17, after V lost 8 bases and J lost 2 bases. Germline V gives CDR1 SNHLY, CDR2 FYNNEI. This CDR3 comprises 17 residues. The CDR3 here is CASYQTLERGQQETQYF. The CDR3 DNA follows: TGTGCCAGCTACCAAACCCTAGAGCGGGGTCAGCAAGAGACCCAGTACTTC. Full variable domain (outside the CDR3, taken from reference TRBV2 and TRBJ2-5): EPEVTQTPSHQVTQMGQEVILRCVPISNHLYFYWYRQILGQKVEFLVSFYNNEISEKSEIFDDQFSVERPDGSNFTLKIRSTKLEDSAMYFCASYQTLERGQQETQYFGPGTRLLVL.

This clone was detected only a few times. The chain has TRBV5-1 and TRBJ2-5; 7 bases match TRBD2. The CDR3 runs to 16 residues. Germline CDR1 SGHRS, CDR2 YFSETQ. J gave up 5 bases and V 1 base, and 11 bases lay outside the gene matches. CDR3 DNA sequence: TGCGCCAGCAGCTTGTCTAGCGGCATCTCGGGGGAGACCCAGTACTTC. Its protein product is CASSLSSGISGETQYF.

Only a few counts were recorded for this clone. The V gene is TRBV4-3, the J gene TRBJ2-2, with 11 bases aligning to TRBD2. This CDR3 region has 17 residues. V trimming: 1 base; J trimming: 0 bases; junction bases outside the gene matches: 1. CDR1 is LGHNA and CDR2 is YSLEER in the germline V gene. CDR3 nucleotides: TGCGCCAGCAGCCAAGGGGGACTAGCGGCGAACACCGGGGAGCTGTTTTTT. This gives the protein CASSQGGLAANTGELFF.

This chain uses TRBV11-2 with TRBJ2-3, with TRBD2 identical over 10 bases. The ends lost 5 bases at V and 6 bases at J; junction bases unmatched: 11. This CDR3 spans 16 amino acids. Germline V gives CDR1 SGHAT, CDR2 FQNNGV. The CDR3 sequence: CASSLSLAGGADTQYF. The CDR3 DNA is TGTGCCAGCAGCCTGAGTTTAGCGGGGGGTGCTGATACGCAGTATTTT.

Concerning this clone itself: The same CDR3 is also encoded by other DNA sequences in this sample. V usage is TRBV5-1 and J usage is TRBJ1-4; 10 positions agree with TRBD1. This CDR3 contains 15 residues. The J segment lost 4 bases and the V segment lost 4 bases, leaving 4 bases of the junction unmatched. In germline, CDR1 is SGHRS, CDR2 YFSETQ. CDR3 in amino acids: CASSPGQGLNEKLFF. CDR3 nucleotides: TGCGCCAGCAGCCCGGGACAGGGGCTTAATGAAAAACTGTTTTTT.

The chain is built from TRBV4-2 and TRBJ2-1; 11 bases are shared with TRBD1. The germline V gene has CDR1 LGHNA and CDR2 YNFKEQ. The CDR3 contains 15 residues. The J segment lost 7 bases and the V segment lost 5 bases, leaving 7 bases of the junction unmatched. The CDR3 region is CASSFSGQGANEQFF. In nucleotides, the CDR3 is TGTGCCAGCAGCTTCTCCGGACAGGGGGCAAATGAGCAGTTCTTC.

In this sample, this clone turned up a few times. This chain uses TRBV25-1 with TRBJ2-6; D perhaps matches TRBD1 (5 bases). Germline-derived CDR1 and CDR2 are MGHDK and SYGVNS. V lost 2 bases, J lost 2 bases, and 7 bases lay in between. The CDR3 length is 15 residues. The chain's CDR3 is CASSEPGTGANVLTF. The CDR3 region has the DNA TGTGCCAGCAGTGAACCAGGGACTGGGGCCAACGTCCTGACTTTC.

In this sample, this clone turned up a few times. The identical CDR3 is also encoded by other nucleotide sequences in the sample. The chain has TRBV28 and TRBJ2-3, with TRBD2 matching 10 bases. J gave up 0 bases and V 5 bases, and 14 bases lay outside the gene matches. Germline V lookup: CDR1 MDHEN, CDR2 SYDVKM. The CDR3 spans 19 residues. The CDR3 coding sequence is TGTGCCAGCAGTCCGACGGCTAGCGGGGGACCGACTAGCACAGATACGCAGTATTTT. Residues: CASSPTASGGPTSTDTQYF.

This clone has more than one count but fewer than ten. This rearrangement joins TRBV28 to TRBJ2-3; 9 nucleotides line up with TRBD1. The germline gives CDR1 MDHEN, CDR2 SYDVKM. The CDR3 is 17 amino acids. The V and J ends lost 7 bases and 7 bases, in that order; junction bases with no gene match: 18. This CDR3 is CASNPGGGQGYRHTQYF. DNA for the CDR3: TGTGCCAGCAACCCGGGGGGCGGACAGGGGTACAGACATACGCAGTATTTT.

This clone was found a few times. CDR3 in amino acids: CASSRQGGGEKLFF. The CDR3 region has the DNA TGTGCCAGCAGCCGACAGGGGGGAGGTGAAAAACTGTTTTTT. This chain joins TRBV7-2 and TRBJ1-4; 9 positions match TRBD1. The CDR3 sequence is 14 residues long. V lost 5 bases, J lost 7 bases, and 5 bases stayed unmatched. CDR1 is SGHTA, CDR2 FQGNSA, per germline.

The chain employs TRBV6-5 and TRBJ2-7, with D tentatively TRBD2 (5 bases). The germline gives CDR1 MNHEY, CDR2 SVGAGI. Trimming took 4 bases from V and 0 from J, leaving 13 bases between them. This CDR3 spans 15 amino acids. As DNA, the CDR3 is TGTGCCAGCAGTTCCGGGCGGGTAAGCTCCTACGAGCAGTACTTC. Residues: CASSSGRVSSYEQYF.

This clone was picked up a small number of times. The CDR3 protein is CASSYGGSYEQYF. The CDR3 region has the DNA TGTGCCAGCTCTTACGGGGGCTCCTACGAGCAGTACTTC. The chain recombines TRBV25-1 with TRBJ2-7; D is perhaps TRBD2 (6 bases). The CDR3 is made up of 13 amino acids. Germline CDR1 reads MGHDK; CDR2 reads SYGVNS. Trimming cost V 8 bases and J 0 bases, with 11 bases left between them.